What follows are 15 T cell receptor beta chains derived from one specimen sequenced in a study of OX40 agonist ivuxolimab in advanced cancers. Sequencing used immunoSEQ multiplex PCR; TCRdb keeps in-frame clones, though not all of them. Of tens of thousands of clones listed, around 86% are singletons. Sequenced here: CD4+ or CD8+ T cells sorted from blood, sampled in a trial of the OX40 agonist ivuxolimab. The receptors here all came from an adult with an advanced solid tumor such as melanoma, head and neck, liver or kidney cancer.

The rearrangement joins TRBV19 to TRBJ1-4; 8 bases agree with TRBD1. V gave up 4 bases and J gave up 7 bases; unmatched junction bases: 2. Germline CDR1 and CDR2: LNHDA and SQIVND (reference sequence). This CDR3 is built from 13 residues. In DNA, the CDR3 is TGTGCCAGTAGTACCGGACAGGGTGAAAAACTGTTTTTT. Encoded protein: CASSTGQGEKLFF.

The CDR3 DNA reads as TGCGCCAGCAGCCCGGGACCGTCCTCCTACGAGCAGTACTTC. Translated, it gives CASSPGPSSYEQYF. The rearrangement joins TRBV5-1 to TRBJ2-7, with D perhaps assigned TRBD1 or TRBD2 (5 bases each). The CDR3 sequence is 14 residues long. Trimming shortened V by 4 bases and J by 0 bases, and 11 bases separated the two germline ends. CDR1 and CDR2 (germline): SGHRS, YFSETQ.

This chain uses TRBV7-8 with TRBJ2-7; D gene uncertain. V was trimmed by 0 bases and J by 2 bases, leaving 11 bases between them. Germline V CDR1 and CDR2: SGHVS, FQNEAQ. This CDR3 contains 15 residues. Here the CDR3 reads CASSLAIWQAYEQYF. CDR3 DNA sequence: TGTGCCAGCAGCTTAGCGATTTGGCAGGCCTACGAGCAGTACTTC.

This clone was seen once. The chain combines TRBV5-8 with TRBJ1-6; D remains unclear. The germline gives CDR1 SGHTS, CDR2 YDEGEE. There are 16 residues in the CDR3. Trimming removed 3 bases at V and 2 bases at J, with 12 bases between. The CDR3 DNA is TGTGCCAGCAGCTCGAGGACTCAAACCTATAATTCACCCCTCCACTTT. Amino acid sequence: CASSSRTQTYNSPLHF.

The chain links TRBV6-1 to TRBJ2-3; TRBD1 is a possible D gene (5 bases). CDR1 and CDR2 from the germline V gene are MNHNS and SASEGT. V was clipped by 6 bases and J by 3 bases, with 13 bases between them. The CDR3 length is 14 residues. The CDR3 bases are TGTGCCAGCAGGCCAGACAGATCTACAGATACGCAGTATTTT. As protein: CASRPDRSTDTQYF.

The chain links TRBV7-9 to TRBJ1-3; D ambiguous. The CDR3 contains 15 residues. Per germline, CDR1 SEHNR and CDR2 FQNEAQ (reference sequence). Trimming shortened V by 4 bases and J by 4 bases, and 14 bases separated the two germline ends. The CDR3 loop reads CASSSLDLRGNTIYF. CDR3 nucleotide sequence: TGTGCCAGCAGCTCGTTAGACCTGAGAGGAAACACCATATATTTT.

This chain links TRBV4-1 with TRBJ2-1; 8 nucleotides align to TRBD2. This CDR3 contains 14 residues. The germline CDR1 and CDR2 sequences are MGHRA and YSYEKL. J gave up 0 bases and V 8 bases, and 3 bases lay outside the gene matches. The CDR3: CASGSGVSYNEQFF. The CDR3 region has the DNA TGCGCCAGCGGTAGCGGGGTCTCCTACAATGAGCAGTTCTTC.

The J gene is TRBJ1-2, the V gene TRBV2, with 9 positions matching TRBD1. Germline-derived CDR1 and CDR2 are SNHLY and FYNNEI. The CDR3 totals 14 residues. V gave up 1 base and J gave up 4 bases; unmatched junction bases: 1. CDR3 amino acids: CASSEVGQGYGYTF. DNA for the CDR3: TGTGCCAGCAGTGAAGTGGGACAGGGCTATGGCTACACCTTC.

The V call is TRBV28, the J call TRBJ2-7; D is undetermined. Trimming removed 1 base from V and 0 bases from J, with 1 base in between. The germline CDR1 and CDR2 sequences are MDHEN and SYDVKM. This CDR3 spans 12 amino acids. CDR3 sequence: CASSLSSYEQYF. In nucleotides, the CDR3 is TGTGCCAGCAGTTTATCCTCCTACGAGCAGTACTTC. The full variable domain, rest sourced from reference TRBV28 and TRBJ2-7, is DVKVTQSSRYLVKRTGEKVFLECVQDMDHENMFWYRQDPGLGLRLIYFSYDVKMKEKGDIPEGYSVSREKKERFSLILESASTNQTSMYLCASSLSSYEQYFGPGTRLTVT.

This clone came up once. The chain couples TRBV10-1 to TRBJ2-7, with D perhaps matching TRBD1 or TRBD2 (5 bases each). Germline V lookup: CDR1 WNHNN, CDR2 SYGVQD (reference sequence). This CDR3 is built from 13 residues. Trimming removed 6 bases from V and 1 base from J, with 10 bases in between. CDR3 in DNA: TGCGCCAGCAGCGGGGCCAATTCCTACGAGCAGTACTTC. Its translation: CASSGANSYEQYF.

The rearrangement uses TRBV7-2 and TRBJ1-1; 7 nucleotides align to TRBD1. The CDR3 contains 15 residues. Trimming cost V 6 bases and J 5 bases; bases outside gene matches: 12. Germline V lookup: CDR1 SGHTA, CDR2 FQGNSA. The CDR3 coding sequence is TGTGCCAGCAGGCTCACAGGGGTCCAGGCTACTGAAGCTTTCTTT. It specifies CASRLTGVQATEAFF.

The chain joins TRBV5-1 to TRBJ1-2, with 11 bases lining up with TRBD1. V lost 2 bases, J lost 2 bases, and 2 bases stayed unmatched. Germline CDR1 SGHRS, CDR2 YFSETQ. The CDR3 spans 15 residues. The CDR3 nucleotides are TGCGCCAGCAGCTTCGGACAGGGGGCGAACTATGGCTACACCTTC. Translating gives CASSFGQGANYGYTF.

This clone was picked up one time. The gene calls are TRBV5-4 and TRBJ1-3; D may be TRBD1 (5 bases). CDR3 length equals 13 residues. Germline assignment: CDR1 SGHNT and CDR2 YYREEE (reference sequence). Trimming left V 3 bases short and J 5 bases short, with 9 bases between. CDR3: CASSSRGRNTIYF. The DNA of the CDR3 is TGTGCCAGCAGCTCGAGGGGAAGAAACACCATATATTTT.

The genes are TRBV6-1 and TRBJ1-6; 12 positions match TRBD1. The CDR3 covers 15 residues. Germline values: CDR1 MNHNS, CDR2 SASEGT. Trimming at V came to 6 bases and at J to 9 bases, leaving 6 bases not matched to a gene. The CDR3 nucleotides are TGTGCCAGCAGGGGGGGACAGGGGGCCTCTTCACCCCTCCACTTT. Amino acid sequence: CASRGGQGASSPLHF.

V usage is TRBV7-3 and J usage is TRBJ2-3, with D possibly TRBD2 on 5 matching bases. This CDR3 spans 15 amino acids. Germline values: CDR1 SGHTA, CDR2 FQGTGA. V was clipped by 4 bases and J by 1 base, with 12 bases between them. The CDR3 region is CASSYLISGTDTQYF. The CDR3 DNA sequence: TGTGCCAGCAGCTACCTTATTAGCGGCACAGATACGCAGTATTTT. Together with reference TRBV7-3 and TRBJ2-3, the CDR3 gives the full variable domain: GAGVSQTPSNKVTEKGKYVELRCDPISGHTALYWYRQSLGQGPEFLIYFQGTGAADDSGLPNDRFFAVRPEGSVSTLKIQRTERGDSAVYLCASSYLISGTDTQYFGPGTRLTVL.